This TCR beta chain was recorded in a study of blood T cell repertoires in COVID-19. Assay: immunoSEQ multiplex PCR; the TCRdb copy retains only in-frame clones and omits some. The sample has around 370,000 clones, under 95% seen once. This clone came up once. CDR1 LGHDT and CDR2 YNNKEL come from the germline V gene (reference sequence). The CDR3 consists of 16 residues. The V end was cut by 0 bases, the J end by 4 bases, with 13 bases between. Material for sequencing was peripheral blood. This clonotype was sampled from a woman aged 18-30 years who had recovered from COVID-19. The chain has TRBV3-1 (or the pseudogene TRBV3-2) and TRBJ2-1; no definite D call. In DNA form, the CDR3 reads TGTGCCAGCAGCCAAGACGCAGGTGCCCTGTACAATGAGCAGTTCTTC. This gives the protein CASSQDAGALYNEQFF.